This T cell receptor beta chain is from a study of T cell changes during pregnancy in multiple sclerosis. Germline trimming cut 7 bases from V and 6 bases from J; bases unmatched to any gene: 9. The CDR3 is made up of 15 amino acids. Germline V gene data show CDR1 as LNHDA and CDR2 as SQIVND (reference sequence). Method: immunoSEQ multiplex PCR; TCRdb's copy keeps in-frame clones and lacks some. The sample lists more than 55,000 clones, 91% seen once, with under 2.5% in the top ten. This receptor was identified in a female donor in good health, enrolled as a control in a pregnancy study. The chain carries TRBV19 and TRBJ2-2; 9 bases are a match to TRBD2. The specimen comprised peripheral blood, sampled in the third trimester of pregnancy. CDR3 sequence: CASKGASGTAGELFF. The DNA for the CDR3 is TGTGCCAGTAAAGGGGCTAGCGGGACGGCCGGGGAGCTGTTTTTT.